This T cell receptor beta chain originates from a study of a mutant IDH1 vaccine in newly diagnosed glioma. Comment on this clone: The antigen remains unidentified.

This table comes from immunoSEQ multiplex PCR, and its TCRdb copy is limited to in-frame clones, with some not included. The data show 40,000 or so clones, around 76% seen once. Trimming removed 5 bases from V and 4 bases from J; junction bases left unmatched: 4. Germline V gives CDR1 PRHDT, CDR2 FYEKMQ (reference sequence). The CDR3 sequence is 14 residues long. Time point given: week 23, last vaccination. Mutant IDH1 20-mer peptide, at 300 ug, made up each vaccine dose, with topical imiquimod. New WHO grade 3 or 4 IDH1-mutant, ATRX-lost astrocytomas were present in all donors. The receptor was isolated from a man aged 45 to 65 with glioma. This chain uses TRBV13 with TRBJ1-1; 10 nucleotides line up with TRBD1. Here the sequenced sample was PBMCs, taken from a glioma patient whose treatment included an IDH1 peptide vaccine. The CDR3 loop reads CASSLGQGGTEAFF. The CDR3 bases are TGTGCCAGCAGCCTTGGACAGGGGGGCACTGAAGCTTTCTTT.